The T cell receptor (beta chain) under discussion was sequenced for a study of CD8+ T cells in alopecia areata. Overall study context: A 6-month period off drug followed tofacitinib, which lasted 6 to 18 months.

It was cDNA, reverse transcribed from extracted RNA, that served as the sequencing template. Clones were read by immunoSEQ multiplex PCR, and TCRdb kept only the in-frame ones, dropping some. The table lists hundreds of thousands of clones, 30% to 40% of them singletons. Stated treatment: oral pan-JAK inhibitor, 5-10 mg twice daily. Germline V gives CDR1 KGHSH, CDR2 LQKENI. The V end was cut by 4 bases, the J end by 3 bases, with 9 bases between. This CDR3 comprises 13 residues. The sample was CD4+ T cells sorted from blood, taken at approximately week 30, from a patient treated with tofacitinib. This chain uses TRBV18 with TRBJ1-1, with D possibly being TRBD1 (6 bases). The sequence was obtained from a human donor with alopecia areata. The CDR3 here is CASSRSGDTEAFF. The CDR3 DNA is TGTGCCAGCTCACGGTCAGGGGACACTGAAGCTTTCTTT.